What follows describes a single T cell receptor (beta chain). These data belong to a study of shared clonotypes between healthy human individuals. On the study more broadly: CD4 naive and memory got three plates each, CD8 naive two, CD8 memory one.

TCRdb's table, derived via immunoSEQ multiplex PCR, lists solely in-frame clones and lacks some. Of approximately 640,000 clones in the sample, 90% were seen once. This receptor was identified in a man aged 18-30 years in good health. Some clones in this sample may be carry-over from other donors' samples. Sequencing used memory CD8+ T cells from PBMCs. The subset was: CD45RO+ cells pooled with CCR7-negative TemRA cells.

CDR3 nucleotide sequence: TGTGCCAGCAGCGTGGACAGGGGGAACACCGGGGAGCTGTTTTTT. It specifies CASSVDRGNTGELFF. This chain joins TRBV5-4 and TRBJ2-2, with TRBD1 identical over 9 bases. Germline lookup yields CDR1 SGHNT and CDR2 YYREEE (reference sequence). This CDR3 has 15 residues. J was trimmed by 1 base and V by 4 bases; bases with no gene match: 2.